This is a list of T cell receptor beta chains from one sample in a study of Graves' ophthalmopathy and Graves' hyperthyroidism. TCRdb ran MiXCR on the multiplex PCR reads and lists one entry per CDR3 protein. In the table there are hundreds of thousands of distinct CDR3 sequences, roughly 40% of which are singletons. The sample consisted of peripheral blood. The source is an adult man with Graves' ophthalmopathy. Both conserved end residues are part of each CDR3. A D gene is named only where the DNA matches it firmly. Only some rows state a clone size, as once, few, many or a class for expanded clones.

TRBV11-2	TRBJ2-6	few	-	CASSSTGTSGSGADVLTF	TGTGCCAGCAGCTCCACGGGCACGAGTGGTTCTGGGGCCGACGTCCTGACTTTC
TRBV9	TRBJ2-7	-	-	CASSLMTGSEQYF	TGTGCCAGCAGCCTTATGACCGGGAGCGAGCAGTACTTC
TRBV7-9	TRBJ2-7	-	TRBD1	CASSQGTGPYEQYF	TGTGCCAGCAGCCAAGGGACAGGGCCCTACGAGCAGTACTTC
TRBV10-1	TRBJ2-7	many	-	CASSESGRSEQYF	TGCGCCAGCAGTGAGTCAGGGCGATCCGAGCAGTACTTC
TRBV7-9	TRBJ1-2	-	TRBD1	CASSADRDNYGYTF	TGTGCCAGCAGCGCTGACAGGGACAACTATGGCTACACCTTC
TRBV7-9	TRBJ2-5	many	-	CASSSYGRQETQYF	TGTGCCAGCAGCTCCTACGGACGCCAAGAGACCCAGTACTTC
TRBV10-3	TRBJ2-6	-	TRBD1	CAISESVTGGSGANVLTF	TGTGCCATCAGTGAGTCGGTGACAGGGGGTTCTGGGGCCAACGTCCTGACTTTC
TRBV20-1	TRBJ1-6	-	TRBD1	CSASRPRTGENSPLHF	TGCAGTGCTAGTAGACCGCGGACAGGGGAAAATTCACCCCTCCACTTT
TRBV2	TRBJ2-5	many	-	CASSLDTKETQYF	TGTGCCAGCAGTTTGGACACGAAAGAGACCCAGTACTTC
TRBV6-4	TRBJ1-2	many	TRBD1	CASSEPGGYGYTF	TGTGCCAGCAGTGAGCCAGGGGGTTACGGCTACACCTTC
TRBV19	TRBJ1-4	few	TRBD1	CASTKPPGTGRGTSTNEKLFF	TGTGCCAGTACTAAACCTCCCGGGACAGGTCGAGGGACGTCAACTAATGAAAAACTGTTTTTT
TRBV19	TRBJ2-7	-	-	CASSTGTLTDEQCF	TGTGCCAGCAGCACCGGGACTCTGACCGACGAGCAGTGCTTC
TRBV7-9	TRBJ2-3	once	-	CASSRTVPDTQYF	TGTGCCAGCAGCCGGACAGTTCCAGATACGCAGTATTTT
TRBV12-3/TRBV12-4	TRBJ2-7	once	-	CASSLPDSDEQYF	TGTGCCAGCAGCCTTCCGGACAGCGACGAGCAGTACTTC
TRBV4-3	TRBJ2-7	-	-	CASSQEATYEQYF	TGCGCCAGCAGCCAAGAAGCCACTTACGAGCAGTACTTC
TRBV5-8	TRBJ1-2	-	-	CASSLVRANYGYTF	TGTGCCAGCAGCTTGGTCAGGGCAAACTATGGCTACACCTTC
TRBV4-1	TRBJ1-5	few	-	CASSSKAHSNQPQHF	TGCGCCAGCAGCTCAAAGGCACATAGCAATCAGCCCCAGCATTTT
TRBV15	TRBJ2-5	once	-	CATSRVGGGRETQYF	TGTGCCACCAGCAGAGTGGGGGGGGGCAGGGAGACCCAGTACTTC
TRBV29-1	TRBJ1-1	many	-	CSGRDPNTEAFF	TGCAGCGGCCGGGACCCGAACACTGAAGCTTTCTTT
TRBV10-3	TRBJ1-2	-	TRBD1	CASSKRSGTADSYGYTF	TGTGCCAGCAGTAAGCGATCCGGGACAGCAGACTCCTATGGCTACACCTTC
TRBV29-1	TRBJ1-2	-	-	CNLSDSYGYTF	TGCAACCTATCGGACAGCTATGGCTACACCTTC
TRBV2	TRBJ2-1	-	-	CAISESTDNEQFF	TGTGCCATCAGTGAGTCGACAGACAATGAGCAGTTCTTC
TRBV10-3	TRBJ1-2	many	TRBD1	CASSTPDRANYGYTF	TGTGCCAGCAGTACACCGGACAGGGCGAACTATGGCTACACCTTC